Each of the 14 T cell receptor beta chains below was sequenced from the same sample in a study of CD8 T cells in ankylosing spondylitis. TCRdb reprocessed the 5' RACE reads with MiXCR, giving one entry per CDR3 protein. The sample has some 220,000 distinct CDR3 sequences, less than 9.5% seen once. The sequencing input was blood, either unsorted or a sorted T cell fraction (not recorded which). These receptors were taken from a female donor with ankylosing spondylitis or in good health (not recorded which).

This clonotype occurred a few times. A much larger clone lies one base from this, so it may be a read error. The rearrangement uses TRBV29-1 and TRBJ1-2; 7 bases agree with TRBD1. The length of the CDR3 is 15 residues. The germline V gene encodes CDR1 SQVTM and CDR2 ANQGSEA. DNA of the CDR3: TGCAGCGTTGCGATGGCAGGGGGTATAGGATATGGCCACACCTTC. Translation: CSVAMAGGIGYGHTF. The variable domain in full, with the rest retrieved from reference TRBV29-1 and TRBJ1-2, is SAVISQKPSRDICQRGTSLTIQCQVDSQVTMMFWYRQQPGQSLTLIATANQGSEATYESGFVIDKFPISRPNLTFSTLTVSNMSPEDSSIYLCSVAMAGGIGYGHTFGSGTRLTVV.

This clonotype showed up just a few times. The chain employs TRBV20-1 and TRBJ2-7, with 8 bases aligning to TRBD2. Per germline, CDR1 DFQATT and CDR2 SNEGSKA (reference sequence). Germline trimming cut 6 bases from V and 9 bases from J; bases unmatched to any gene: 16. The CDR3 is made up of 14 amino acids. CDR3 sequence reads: CSAESGSIVRGQYF. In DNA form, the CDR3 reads TGCAGTGCAGAAAGCGGGAGTATCGTTAGGGGGCAGTACTTC.

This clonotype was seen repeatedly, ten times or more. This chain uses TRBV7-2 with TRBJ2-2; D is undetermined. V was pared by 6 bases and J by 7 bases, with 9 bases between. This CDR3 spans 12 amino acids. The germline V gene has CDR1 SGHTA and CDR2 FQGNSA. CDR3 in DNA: TGTGCCAGCAGTATGAAAGTCGGGGAGCTGTTTTTT. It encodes CASSMKVGELFF. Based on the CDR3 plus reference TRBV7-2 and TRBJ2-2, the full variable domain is GAGVSQSPSNKVTEKGKDVELRCDPISGHTALYWYRQSLGQGLEFLIYFQGNSAPDKSGLPSDRFSAERTGGSVSTLTIQRTQQEDSAVYLCASSMKVGELFFGEGSRLTVL.

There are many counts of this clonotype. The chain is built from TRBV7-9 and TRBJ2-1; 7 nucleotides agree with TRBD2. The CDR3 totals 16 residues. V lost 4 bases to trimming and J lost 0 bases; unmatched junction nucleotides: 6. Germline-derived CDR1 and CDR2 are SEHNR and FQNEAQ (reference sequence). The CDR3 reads CASSSRLAYSYNEQFF. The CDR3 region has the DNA TGTGCCAGCAGCTCCCGACTAGCCTACTCCTACAATGAGCAGTTCTTC.

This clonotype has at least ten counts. The CDR3: CAGRTGNNSPLHF. The DNA of the CDR3 is TGTGCCGGAAGAACAGGGAATAATTCACCCCTCCACTTT. This rearrangement joins TRBV28 to TRBJ1-6; perhaps TRBD1 as D (6 bases). The V gene lost 11 bases and the J gene lost 5 bases, with 13 bases spanning the gap. CDR3 length: 13 amino acids. CDR1 is MDHEN, CDR2 SYDVKM, per germline.

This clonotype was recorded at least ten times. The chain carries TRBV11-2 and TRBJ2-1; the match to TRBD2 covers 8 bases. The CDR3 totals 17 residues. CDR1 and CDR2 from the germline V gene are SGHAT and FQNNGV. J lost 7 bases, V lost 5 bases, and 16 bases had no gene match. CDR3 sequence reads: CASSPLFGSGSNNEQFF. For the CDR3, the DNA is TGTGCCAGCAGCCCCCTTTTCGGCAGCGGGAGTAATAATGAGCAGTTCTTC.

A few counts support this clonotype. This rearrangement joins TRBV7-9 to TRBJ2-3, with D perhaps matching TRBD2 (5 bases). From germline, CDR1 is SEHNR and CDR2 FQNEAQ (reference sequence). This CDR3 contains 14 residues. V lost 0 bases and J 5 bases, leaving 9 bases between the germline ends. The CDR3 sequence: CASSLAGALDTQYF. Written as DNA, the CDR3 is TGTGCCAGCAGCTTAGCGGGAGCGTTAGATACGCAGTATTTT.

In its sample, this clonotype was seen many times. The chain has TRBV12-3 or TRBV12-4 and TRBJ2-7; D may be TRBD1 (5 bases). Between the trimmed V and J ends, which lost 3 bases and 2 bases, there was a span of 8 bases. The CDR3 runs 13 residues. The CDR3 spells CASSFDRTYEQYF. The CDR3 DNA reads TGTGCCAGCAGTTTTGACAGAACCTACGAGCAGTACTTC.

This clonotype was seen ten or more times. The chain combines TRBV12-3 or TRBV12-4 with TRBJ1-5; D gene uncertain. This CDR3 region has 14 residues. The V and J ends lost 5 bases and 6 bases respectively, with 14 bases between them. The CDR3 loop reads CASSPADVGQPQHF. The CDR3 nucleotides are TGTGCCAGCAGTCCAGCTGACGTGGGTCAGCCCCAGCATTTT.

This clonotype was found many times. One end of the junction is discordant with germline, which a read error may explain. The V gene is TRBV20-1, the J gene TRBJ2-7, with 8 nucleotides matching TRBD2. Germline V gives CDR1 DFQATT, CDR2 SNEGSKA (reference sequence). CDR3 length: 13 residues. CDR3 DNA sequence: TGCAGTGCTAGAGATCGGGGCCTCGGGAGGGCCCACTTC. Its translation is CSARDRGLGRAHF.

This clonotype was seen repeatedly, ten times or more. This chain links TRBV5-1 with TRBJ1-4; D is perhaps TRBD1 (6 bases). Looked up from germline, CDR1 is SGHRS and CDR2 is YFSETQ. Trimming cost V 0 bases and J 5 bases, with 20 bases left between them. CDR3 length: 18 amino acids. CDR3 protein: CASSLGDKGKLGNEKLFF. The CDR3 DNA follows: TGCGCCAGCAGCTTGGGGGACAAAGGGAAGTTGGGGAATGAAAAACTGTTTTTT.

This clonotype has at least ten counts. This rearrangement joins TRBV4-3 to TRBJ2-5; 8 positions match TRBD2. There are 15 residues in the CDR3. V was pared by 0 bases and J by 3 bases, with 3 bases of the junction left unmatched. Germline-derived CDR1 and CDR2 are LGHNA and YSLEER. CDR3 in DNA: TGCGCCAGCAGCCAAGATAGCGGGAATAAAGAGACCCAGTACTTC. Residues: CASSQDSGNKETQYF.

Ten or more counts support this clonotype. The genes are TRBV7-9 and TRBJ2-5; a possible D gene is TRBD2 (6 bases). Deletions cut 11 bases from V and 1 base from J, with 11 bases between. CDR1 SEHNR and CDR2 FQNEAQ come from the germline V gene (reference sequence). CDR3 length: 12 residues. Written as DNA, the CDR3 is TGTGCCGCCGGGAGCGGCCAAGAGACCCAGTACTTC. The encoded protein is CAAGSGQETQYF.

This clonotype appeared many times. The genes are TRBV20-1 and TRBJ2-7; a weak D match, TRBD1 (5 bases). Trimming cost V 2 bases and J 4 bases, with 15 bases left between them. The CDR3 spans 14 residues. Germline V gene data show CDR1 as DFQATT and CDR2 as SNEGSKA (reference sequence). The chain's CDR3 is CSARRQGLGYEQYF. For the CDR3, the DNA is TGCAGTGCTAGACGGCAGGGTTTGGGGTACGAGCAGTACTTC.